This TCR beta chain was identified in a study of blood T cell repertoires in COVID-19. Study details: Italy, Spain and the United States were the sources of the convalescent and acute COVID-19 samples. Sources were T cells, B-cell-depleted T cells, or PBMCs; the material itself was cDNA or gDNA.

Original analysis: Reference gene primers were amplified, and this amplification served to estimate nucleated cell counts. Clones were read by immunoSEQ multiplex PCR, and TCRdb kept only the in-frame ones, dropping some. V and J calls and clone size are those listed in that table; D and trimming were worked out from the DNA. This table holds some 80,000 clones, 78% found once. The sequence was obtained from a human donor in a cohort sampled during active COVID-19. What was sequenced was peripheral blood.

CDR3 sequence: CASSYGRDADYDSNQPQHF. In DNA, the CDR3 is TGTGCCAGCAGTTATGGGCGGGACGCAGATTATGATAGCAATCAGCCCCAGCATTTT. This chain joins TRBV28 and TRBJ1-5; weak D call: TRBD1 (5 bases). This CDR3 spans 19 amino acids. CDR1 is MDHEN, CDR2 SYDVKM, per germline. The V and J ends lost 4 bases and 0 bases respectively, with 22 bases between them.